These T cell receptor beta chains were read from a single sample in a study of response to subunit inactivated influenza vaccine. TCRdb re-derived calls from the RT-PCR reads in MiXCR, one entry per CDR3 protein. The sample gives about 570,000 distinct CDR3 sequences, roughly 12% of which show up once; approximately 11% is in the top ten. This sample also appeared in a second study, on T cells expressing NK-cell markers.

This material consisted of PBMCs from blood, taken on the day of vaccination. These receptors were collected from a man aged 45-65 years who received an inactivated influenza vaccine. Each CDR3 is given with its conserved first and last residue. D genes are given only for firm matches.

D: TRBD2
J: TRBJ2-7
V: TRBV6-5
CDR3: CASSYSSGRGDEQYF

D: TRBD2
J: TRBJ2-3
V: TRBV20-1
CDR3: CSALSGSATDTQYF

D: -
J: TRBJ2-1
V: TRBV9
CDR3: CASSPLARSYNEQFF

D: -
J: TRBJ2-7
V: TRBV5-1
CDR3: CASSLLGTDYEQYF

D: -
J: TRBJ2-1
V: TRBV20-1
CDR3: CSAGRDGLNEQFF

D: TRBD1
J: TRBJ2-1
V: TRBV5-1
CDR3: CASTPGQPSVGYNEQFF

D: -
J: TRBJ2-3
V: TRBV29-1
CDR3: CSVVSPESTDTQYF

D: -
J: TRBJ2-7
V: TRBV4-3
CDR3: CASSQEVSGLAGHEQYF

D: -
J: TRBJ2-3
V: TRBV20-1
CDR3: CSAQDAGLYTDTQYF

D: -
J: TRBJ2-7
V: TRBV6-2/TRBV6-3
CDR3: CASSYDSLSYEQYF

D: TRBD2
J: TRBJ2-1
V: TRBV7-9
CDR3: CASSLKGGSNEQFF

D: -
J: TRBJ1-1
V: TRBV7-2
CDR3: CASSLAVGENTEAFF

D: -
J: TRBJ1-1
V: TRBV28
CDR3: CASSSVHGGGTEAFF

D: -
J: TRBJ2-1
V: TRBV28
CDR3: CANGGSNNNEQFF

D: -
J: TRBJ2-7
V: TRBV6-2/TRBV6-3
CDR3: CASNQGPEQYF

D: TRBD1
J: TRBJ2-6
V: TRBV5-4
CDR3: CASSFRTGTGPFSGANVLTF

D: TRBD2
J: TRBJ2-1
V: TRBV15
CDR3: CATSTSGRVNEQFF

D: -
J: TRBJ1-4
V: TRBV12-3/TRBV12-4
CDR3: CASSFPRVGEKLFF

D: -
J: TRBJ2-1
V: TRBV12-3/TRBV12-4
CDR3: CASSGGRKTYNEQFF

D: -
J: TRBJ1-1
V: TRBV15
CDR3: CATGFGRNTEAFF